This is a list of T cell receptor beta chains from one sample in a study of T cells after posttransplantation cyclophosphamide. Using immunoSEQ multiplex PCR, the repertoire was profiled, and TCRdb retains in-frame clones only, with some absent. Of 19,000 or so clones in the sample, 95% to 99% were seen once. What was sequenced was naive CD8+ T cells sorted from PBMCs. These receptors came from a man in his forties or fifties in good health, CMV-negative, and a related stem cell transplant donor. Each CDR3 is given with its conserved first and last residue. D genes are given only for firm matches. Clone size is stated in some rows and not others, as once, few, many or a class when expanded.

V: TRBV27
size: .
J: TRBJ1-2
D: .
CDR3: CASSPDTSAVYGYTF
DNA: TGTGCCAGCAGTCCTGACACCTCCGCCGTCTATGGCTACACCTTC

V: TRBV4-1
size: .
J: TRBJ2-7
D: TRBD2
CDR3: CASSQASSGRAGEQYF
DNA: TGCGCCAGCAGCCAAGCGTCTAGCGGGAGAGCAGGCGAGCAGTACTTC

V: TRBV28
size: .
J: TRBJ2-3
D: .
CDR3: CASSPGVSADTQYF
DNA: TGTGCCAGCAGTCCGGGAGTCTCGGCAGATACGCAGTATTTT

V: TRBV11-2
size: .
J: TRBJ2-3
D: TRBD2
CDR3: CASSFSGRDTDTQYF
DNA: TGTGCCAGCAGCTTTAGCGGGAGGGACACAGATACGCAGTATTTT

V: TRBV27
size: .
J: TRBJ1-1
D: TRBD1
CDR3: CASSFLPGQGRTEAFF
DNA: TGTGCCAGCAGTTTTTTACCGGGACAGGGACGCACTGAAGCTTTCTTT

V: TRBV30
size: .
J: TRBJ2-1
D: TRBD2
CDR3: CAWTGEVAGEQFF
DNA: TGTGCCTGGACGGGGGAGGTAGCGGGAGAGCAGTTCTTC

V: TRBV18
size: .
J: TRBJ1-2
D: .
CDR3: CASSPTGAYGYTF
DNA: TGTGCCAGCTCACCGACAGGCGCTTATGGCTACACCTTC

V: TRBV6-1
size: .
J: TRBJ2-7
D: TRBD1
CDR3: CASSEGQGAYEQYF
DNA: TGTGCCAGCAGTGAGGGACAGGGCGCCTACGAGCAGTACTTC

V: TRBV27
size: few
J: TRBJ2-1
D: TRBD2
CDR3: CASTQGTSGDNEQFF
DNA: TGTGCCAGCACCCAGGGGACTAGCGGCGACAATGAGCAGTTCTTC

V: TRBV4-3
size: .
J: TRBJ2-7
D: .
CDR3: CASSQVSRGIDEQYF
DNA: TGCGCCAGCAGCCAAGTATCCAGGGGCATCGACGAGCAGTACTTC

V: TRBV7-9
size: once
J: TRBJ1-1
D: TRBD1
CDR3: CASITGDTEAFF
DNA: TGTGCCAGCATAACAGGGGACACTGAAGCTTTCTTT

V: TRBV5-6
size: .
J: TRBJ2-7
D: .
CDR3: CASSLTVHEQYF
DNA: TGTGCCAGCAGCTTGACAGTCCACGAGCAGTACTTC

V: TRBV7-2
size: .
J: TRBJ2-7
D: TRBD2
CDR3: CASSLPTLAEGSYEQYF
DNA: TGTGCCAGCAGCTTACCAACCCTAGCGGAGGGGTCCTACGAGCAGTACTTC

V: TRBV6-5
size: .
J: TRBJ2-7
D: TRBD2
CDR3: CASSPRGGIYEQYF
DNA: TGTGCCAGCAGTCCCCGGGGGGGAATCTACGAGCAGTACTTC

V: TRBV27
size: .
J: TRBJ2-7
D: TRBD1
CDR3: CASSPRDRGYYEQYF
DNA: TGTGCCAGCAGTCCCCGGGACAGGGGTTACTACGAGCAGTACTTC

V: TRBV5-1
size: .
J: TRBJ2-7
D: .
CDR3: CASSPGEGRDEQYF
DNA: TGCGCCAGCAGCCCCGGGGAAGGGCGCGACGAGCAGTACTTC

V: TRBV7-8
size: .
J: TRBJ1-5
D: TRBD1
CDR3: CASSPQRQGRSNQPQHF
DNA: TGTGCCAGCAGCCCCCAGAGACAGGGCCGAAGCAATCAGCCCCAGCATTTT

V: TRBV5-4
size: .
J: TRBJ1-2
D: TRBD1
CDR3: CAGVPSGQGEGDGYTF
DNA: TGTGCCGGAGTCCCATCAGGACAGGGCGAGGGGGATGGCTACACCTTC

V: TRBV6-5
size: once
J: TRBJ2-1
D: TRBD2
CDR3: CASNPAGSSYNEQFF
DNA: TGTGCCAGCAACCCAGCGGGGAGCTCCTACAATGAGCAGTTCTTC

V: TRBV5-1
size: once
J: TRBJ2-1
D: TRBD2
CDR3: CASSSQREGLNEQFF
DNA: TGCGCCAGCAGCTCCCAGCGGGAGGGCCTTAATGAGCAGTTCTTC

V: TRBV4-3
size: .
J: TRBJ2-5
D: .
CDR3: CASSQDGEFRETQYF
DNA: TGCGCCAGCAGCCAAGATGGTGAATTCCGGGAGACCCAGTACTTC

V: TRBV5-6
size: .
J: TRBJ2-2
D: TRBD1
CDR3: CASSFVQGDTGELFF
DNA: TGTGCCAGCAGCTTCGTACAGGGGGACACCGGGGAGCTGTTTTTT

V: TRBV7-8
size: .
J: TRBJ2-1
D: .
CDR3: CASSPTTSYNEQFF
DNA: TGTGCCAGCAGCCCGACGACTAGTTACAATGAGCAGTTCTTC

V: TRBV7-9
size: once
J: TRBJ2-5
D: .
CDR3: CASSSQDSREETQYF
DNA: TGTGCCAGCAGCTCCCAAGACAGCCGGGAAGAGACCCAGTACTTC

V: TRBV27
size: .
J: TRBJ1-2
D: TRBD1
CDR3: CASSIGTGYGYTF
DNA: TGTGCCAGCAGTATCGGGACAGGGTATGGCTACACCTTC

V: TRBV27
size: .
J: TRBJ2-7
D: .
CDR3: CASSFVGGNKPYEQYF
DNA: TGTGCCAGCAGTTTTGTTGGGGGGAATAAACCCTACGAGCAGTACTTC

V: TRBV4-1
size: .
J: TRBJ2-2
D: .
CDR3: CASSHFTDLAGELFF
DNA: TGCGCCAGCAGCCACTTTACTGACTTGGCCGGGGAGCTGTTTTTT

V: TRBV9
size: .
J: TRBJ2-5
D: .
CDR3: CASSVAVGGGETQYF
DNA: TGTGCCAGCAGCGTGGCGGTAGGCGGTGGAGAGACCCAGTACTTC

V: TRBV7-2
size: .
J: TRBJ2-7
D: .
CDR3: CASSLAGWEAPEQYF
DNA: TGTGCCAGCAGCTTAGCCGGATGGGAGGCTCCCGAGCAGTACTTC

V: TRBV9
size: .
J: TRBJ2-1
D: TRBD1
CDR3: CASSGGTGGNEQFF
DNA: TGTGCCAGCAGCGGGGGGACAGGGGGCAATGAGCAGTTCTTC

V: TRBV28
size: .
J: TRBJ1-2
D: .
CDR3: CASSPPGEVSNYGYTF
DNA: TGTGCCAGCAGTCCCCCCGGGGAGGTTTCTAACTATGGCTACACCTTC

V: TRBV29-1
size: once
J: TRBJ2-7
D: .
CDR3: CSVVEVSSYEQYF
DNA: TGCAGCGTTGTGGAGGTGAGCTCCTACGAGCAGTACTTC

V: TRBV27
size: .
J: TRBJ2-2
D: .
CDR3: CASSRTVLTGELFF
DNA: TGTGCCAGCAGTAGGACAGTGCTCACCGGGGAGCTGTTTTTT

V: TRBV7-9
size: .
J: TRBJ2-7
D: .
CDR3: CASSLSGRPYEQYF
DNA: TGTGCCAGCAGCTTAAGCGGACGCCCCTACGAGCAGTACTTC

V: TRBV5-5
size: .
J: TRBJ2-6
D: .
CDR3: CASSLGGWNSGANVLTF
DNA: TGTGCCAGCAGCTTGGGGGGCTGGAACTCTGGGGCCAACGTCCTGACTTTC

V: TRBV19
size: .
J: TRBJ1-1
D: .
CDR3: CASSPNRANTEAFF
DNA: TGTGCCAGTAGTCCGAACAGGGCGAACACTGAAGCTTTCTTT

V: TRBV19
size: .
J: TRBJ1-1
D: .
CDR3: CASSYGLLNTEAFF
DNA: TGTGCCAGTAGTTACGGACTGCTGAACACTGAAGCTTTCTTT